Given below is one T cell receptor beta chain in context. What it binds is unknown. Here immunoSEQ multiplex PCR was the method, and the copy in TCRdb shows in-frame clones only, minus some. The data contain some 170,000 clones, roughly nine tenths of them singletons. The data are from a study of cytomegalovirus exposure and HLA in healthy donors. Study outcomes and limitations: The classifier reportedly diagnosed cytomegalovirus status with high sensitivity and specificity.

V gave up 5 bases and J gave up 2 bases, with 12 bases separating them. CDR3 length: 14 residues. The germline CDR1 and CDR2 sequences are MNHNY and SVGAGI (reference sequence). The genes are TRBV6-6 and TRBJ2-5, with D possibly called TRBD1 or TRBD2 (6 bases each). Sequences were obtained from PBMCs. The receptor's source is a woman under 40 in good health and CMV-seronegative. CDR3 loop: CASSQPGAQETQYF. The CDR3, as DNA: TGTGCCAGCAGTCAACCGGGGGCACAAGAGACCCAGTACTTC.